One sample yielded the 14 T cell receptor beta chains listed below, sequenced in a study of technical replicates of blood from a few donors. Here immunoSEQ multiplex PCR was the method, and the copy in TCRdb shows in-frame clones only, minus some. The data show roughly 83,000 clones, approximately 90% seen once. Sequencing was performed on T cells isolated from PBMCs. The receptors were sampled from a human donor in good health.

This chain links TRBV29-1 with TRBJ2-7; 7 nucleotides agree with TRBD2. Germline V gene data show CDR1 as SQVTM and CDR2 as ANQGSEA. V trimming: 7 bases; J trimming: 6 bases; junction bases outside the gene matches: 9. The CDR3 runs to 12 residues. The CDR3 sequence is CSGLAREGEQYF. The DNA for the CDR3 is TGCAGCGGCTTGGCGAGGGAGGGCGAGCAGTACTTC.

The chain combines TRBV18 with TRBJ1-1, with D unclear. There are 18 residues in the CDR3. V was pared by 3 bases and J by 3 bases, with 23 bases between. CDR1 and CDR2 (germline): KGHSH, LQKENI. This chain's CDR3 is CASSPVGLTSGLHTEAFF. The CDR3 coding sequence is TGTGCCAGCTCACCTGTAGGTCTCACGTCTGGGCTACACACTGAAGCTTTCTTT.

The table lists this clone with a count of one. The rearrangement uses TRBV5-1 and TRBJ2-1, with 7 bases matching TRBD1. The trim removed 4 bases at V and 6 bases at J, leaving 4 bases unmatched. The germline CDR1 and CDR2 sequences are SGHRS and YFSETQ. This CDR3 is 13 amino acids long. CDR3: CASSIDRANEQFF. DNA of the CDR3: TGCGCCAGCAGCATCGACAGGGCCAATGAGCAGTTCTTC.

This clone has only a few counts. This sequence joins TRBV7-9 and TRBJ2-2; 10 bases align to TRBD2. Germline assignment: CDR1 SEHNR and CDR2 FQNEAQ (reference sequence). The CDR3 runs 19 residues. With V trimmed by 5 bases and J by 7 bases, 19 bases remained unmatched. This chain's CDR3 is CASSARKFLAGEVVGELFF. CDR3 DNA sequence: TGTGCCAGCAGCGCGCGAAAGTTTCTAGCGGGAGAAGTCGTCGGGGAGCTGTTTTTT.

J is TRBJ1-5 and V is TRBV28; 9 bases agree with TRBD1. The length of the CDR3 is 15 residues. The V gene end was trimmed by 6 bases and the J gene end by 6 bases; junction bases not matched to a gene: 9. CDR1 is MDHEN and CDR2 is SYDVKM in the germline V gene. In nucleotides, the CDR3 is TGTGCCAGCAGCTCAGGACAGGGGAGAGGTCAGCCCCAGCATTTT. Translation: CASSSGQGRGQPQHF.

J is TRBJ1-2 and V is TRBV9; D not resolved. The CDR3 totals 13 residues. Trimming pared 4 bases from V and 8 bases from J, leaving 15 bases between. The V gene's germline CDR1 is SGDLS and CDR2 YYNGEE. CDR3 residues: CASSRPRTGGYTF. The CDR3 DNA sequence: TGTGCCAGCAGCAGACCTAGGACGGGGGGCTACACCTTC.

The chain joins TRBV7-9 to TRBJ2-1; maybe TRBD1 (6 bases). Trimming cost V 1 base and J 3 bases, with 7 bases left between them. Germline CDR1 and CDR2: SEHNR and FQNEAQ (reference sequence). This CDR3 is built from 14 residues. This CDR3 reads CASSLGQVYNEQFF. CDR3 in DNA: TGTGCCAGCAGCTTAGGACAGGTCTACAATGAGCAGTTCTTC.

The V gene is TRBV28, the J gene TRBJ1-2; 8 nucleotides align to TRBD1. The CDR3 runs to 17 residues. Germline V CDR1 and CDR2: MDHEN, SYDVKM. With 7 bases clipped from V and 4 bases from J, the junction kept 17 bases outside the gene matches. The DNA for the CDR3 is TGTGCCAGCACGAATCAACTTACAGGGGGTAGAGGCTATGGCTACACCTTC. It encodes CASTNQLTGGRGYGYTF.

V usage is TRBV9 and J usage is TRBJ2-5, with D unclear. The CDR3 has 14 amino acids. Germline CDR1 and CDR2: SGDLS and YYNGEE. V was clipped by 1 base and J by 1 base, with 8 bases between them. The CDR3 spells CASSVMWSQETQYF. The CDR3 coding sequence is TGTGCCAGCAGCGTAATGTGGAGCCAAGAGACCCAGTACTTC.

The rearrangement uses TRBV29-1 and TRBJ1-3; D unresolved. The germline V and J ends were trimmed by 4 bases and 4 bases, with 11 bases remaining between them. Looked up from germline, CDR1 is SQVTM and CDR2 is ANQGSEA. CDR3 length: 13 residues. In nucleotides, the CDR3 is TGCAGCGTTGGCGGGATTCCCGGAAACACCATATATTTT. This encodes CSVGGIPGNTIYF.

J is TRBJ1-4 and V is TRBV5-1; 7 bases match TRBD1. J gave up 5 bases and V 3 bases, and 4 bases lay outside the gene matches. The CDR3 length is 14 residues. Germline V gives CDR1 SGHRS, CDR2 YFSETQ. The DNA of the CDR3 is TGCGCCAGCAGCTCGGGACAGTCAAATGAAAAACTGTTTTTT. It is translated as CASSSGQSNEKLFF.

CDR3 nucleotides: TGCGCCAGCAGCCAAGTAGCCGGGGTGGAAAAACTGTTTTTT. It specifies CASSQVAGVEKLFF. The chain carries TRBV4-1 and TRBJ1-4, with unresolved D. V lost 1 base, J lost 8 bases, and 11 bases lay in between. The CDR3 spans 14 residues. Per germline, CDR1 MGHRA and CDR2 YSYEKL.

The rearrangement uses TRBV7-3 and TRBJ2-2; maybe TRBD1 (6 bases). The CDR3 is made up of 15 amino acids. CDR1 is SGHTA and CDR2 is FQGTGA in the germline V gene. V was pared by 6 bases and J by 4 bases, with 15 bases between. The CDR3 coding sequence is TGTGCCAGCAGTTCCGCAGGGGACGGCACCGGGGAGCTGTTTTTT. Translated, it gives CASSSAGDGTGELFF.

The chain is built from TRBV4-1 and TRBJ1-6; 8 bases are a match to TRBD1. The CDR3 has 15 residues. Germline loops: CDR1 MGHRA, CDR2 YSYEKL. Losses at the gene ends were 2 bases for V and 9 bases for J; bases not matched to a gene: 6. As DNA, the CDR3 is TGCGCCAGCAGCCAAATGACAGGGGCGCCTTCACCCCTCCACTTT. This encodes CASSQMTGAPSPLHF.